This T cell receptor beta chain was recovered during a study of vaccination and CD4 T cells after COVID-19. Findings of the study overall: Median counts of SARS-CoV-2-reactive clonotypes increased from approximately 21 to 40; this difference was not significant.

Once obtained from cultured CD4+ T cells, the DNA was sequenced using the Oncomine TCR Beta short-read assay. TCRdb used MiXCR to reprocess the PCR reads, holding one entry per CDR3 protein. In the table there are 9,500 to 10,000 distinct CDR3 sequences, 34% of which are singletons. Looked up from germline, CDR1 is DFQATT and CDR2 is SNEGSKA (reference sequence). With 0 bases clipped from V and 3 bases from J, the junction kept 8 bases outside the gene matches. The CDR3 is made up of 16 amino acids. Worth noting for this clonotype: The target antigen is unknown.

Treatment of the sample: roughly 10-day PBMC culture with coronavirus spike peptide pools or control peptides (ViraFEST assay). Those CD4+ T cells from the unexposed donor predate the COVID-19 pandemic (2011-2018). Sequenced material: CD4+ T cells from blood, cultured in vitro. This receptor was identified in a human donor in good health. The chain uses TRBV20-1 and TRBJ1-3, with 7 bases that match TRBD1. CDR3 DNA sequence: TGCAGTGCTAGAGACCCCGGGACAGAGCATGGAAACACCATATATTTT. Encoded protein: CSARDPGTEHGNTIYF.